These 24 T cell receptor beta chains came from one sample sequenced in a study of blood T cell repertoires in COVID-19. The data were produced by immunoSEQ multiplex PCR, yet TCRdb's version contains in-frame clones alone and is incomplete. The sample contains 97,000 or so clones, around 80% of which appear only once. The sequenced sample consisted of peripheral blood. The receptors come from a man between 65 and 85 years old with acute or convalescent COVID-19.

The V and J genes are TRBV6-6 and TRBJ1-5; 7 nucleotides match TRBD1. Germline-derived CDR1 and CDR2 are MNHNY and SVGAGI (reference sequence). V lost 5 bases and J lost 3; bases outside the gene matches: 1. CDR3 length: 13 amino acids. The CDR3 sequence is CASSTGVNQPQHF. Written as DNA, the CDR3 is TGTGCCAGCAGTACAGGGGTCAATCAGCCCCAGCATTTT.

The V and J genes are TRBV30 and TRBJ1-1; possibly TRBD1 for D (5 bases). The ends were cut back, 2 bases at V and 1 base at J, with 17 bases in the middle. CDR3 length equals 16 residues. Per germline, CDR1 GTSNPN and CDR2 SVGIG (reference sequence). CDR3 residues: CAWSRRGLRANTEAFF. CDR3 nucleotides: TGTGCCTGGAGTCGCCGGGGGTTGAGGGCGAACACTGAAGCTTTCTTT. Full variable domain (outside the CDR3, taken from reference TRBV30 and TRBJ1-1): SQTIHQWPATLVQPVGSPLSLECTVEGTSNPNLYWYRQAAGRGLQLLFYSVGIGQISSEVPQNLSASRPQDRQFILSSKKLLLSDSGFYLCAWSRRGLRANTEAFFGQGTRLTVV.

In DNA form, the CDR3 reads TGTGCCACCAGTGATCATCCGACAGGGCCAACTAATGAAAAACTGTTTTTT. Translating it yields CATSDHPTGPTNEKLFF. J is TRBJ1-4 and V is TRBV24-1; 7 bases map to TRBD1. CDR1 and CDR2 from the germline V gene are KGHDR and SFDVKD. V lost 3 bases and J lost 0; bases outside the gene matches: 6. The CDR3 runs to 17 residues.

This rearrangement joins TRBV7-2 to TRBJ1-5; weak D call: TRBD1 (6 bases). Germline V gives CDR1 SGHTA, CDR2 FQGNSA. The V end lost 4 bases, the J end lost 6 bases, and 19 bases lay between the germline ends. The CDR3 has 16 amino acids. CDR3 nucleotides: TGTGCCAGCAGCTCCGACTCACAGGGTTACATTCAGCCCCAGCATTTT. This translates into CASSSDSQGYIQPQHF. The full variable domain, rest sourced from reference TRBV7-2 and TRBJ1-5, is GAGVSQSPSNKVTEKGKDVELRCDPISGHTALYWYRQSLGQGLEFLIYFQGNSAPDKSGLPSDRFSAERTGGSVSTLTIQRTQQEDSAVYLCASSSDSQGYIQPQHFGDGTRLSIL.

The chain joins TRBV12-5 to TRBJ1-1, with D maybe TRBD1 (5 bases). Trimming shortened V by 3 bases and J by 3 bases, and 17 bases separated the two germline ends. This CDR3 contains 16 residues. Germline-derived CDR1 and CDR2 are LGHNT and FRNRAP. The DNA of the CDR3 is TGTGCTAGTGGTTTAGGTTATCAGGGATTGGACACTGAAGCTTTCTTT. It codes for CASGLGYQGLDTEAFF. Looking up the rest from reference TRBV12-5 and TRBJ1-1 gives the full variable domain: DARVTQTPRHKVTEMGQEVTMRCQPILGHNTVFWYRQTMMQGLELLAYFRNRAPLDDSGMPKDRFSAEMPDATLATLKIQPSEPRDSAVYFCASGLGYQGLDTEAFFGQGTRLTVV.

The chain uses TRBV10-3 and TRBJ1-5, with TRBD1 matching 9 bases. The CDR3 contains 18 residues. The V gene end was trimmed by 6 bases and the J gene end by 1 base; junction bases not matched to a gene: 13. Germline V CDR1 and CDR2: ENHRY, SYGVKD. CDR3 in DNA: TGTGCCATCAGCCCCGGACAGGGGACAGGTGGAAGCAATCAGCCCCAGCATTTT. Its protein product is CAISPGQGTGGSNQPQHF.

The CDR3 sequence: CASSAPGDMQPQHF. The CDR3 DNA follows: TGTGCCAGCAGTGCGCCGGGAGATATGCAGCCCCAGCATTTT. This chain joins TRBV6-1 and TRBJ1-5; D ambiguous. The CDR3 is made up of 14 amino acids. V lost 4 bases, J lost 7 bases, and 14 bases lay in between. Germline CDR1 MNHNS, CDR2 SASEGT.

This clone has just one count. The CDR3 DNA follows: TGCGCCAGCACGAGATCGGGCTCTGGAAACACCATATATTTT. Its protein is CASTRSGSGNTIYF. The rearrangement links TRBV10-1 to TRBJ1-3; D not certain. CDR1 and CDR2 (germline): WNHNN, SYGVQD (reference sequence). V was trimmed by 7 bases and J by 0 bases, leaving 10 bases between them. The CDR3 runs 14 residues.

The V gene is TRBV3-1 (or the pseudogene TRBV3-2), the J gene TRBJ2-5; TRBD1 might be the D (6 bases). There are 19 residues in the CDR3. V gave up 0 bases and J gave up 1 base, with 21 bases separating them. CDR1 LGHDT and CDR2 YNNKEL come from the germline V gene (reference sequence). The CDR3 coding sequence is TGTGCCAGCAGCCAAGATCGGTTCAGGGGCGAGTATCGCCAAGAGACCCAGTACTTC. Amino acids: CASSQDRFRGEYRQETQYF.

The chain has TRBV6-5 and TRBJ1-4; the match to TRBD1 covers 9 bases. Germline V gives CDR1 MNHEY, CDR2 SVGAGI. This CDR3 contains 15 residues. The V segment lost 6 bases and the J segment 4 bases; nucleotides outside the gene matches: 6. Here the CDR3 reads CASRRGTGYNEKLFF. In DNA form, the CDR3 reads TGTGCCAGCAGAAGAGGGACAGGGTATAATGAAAAACTGTTTTTT.

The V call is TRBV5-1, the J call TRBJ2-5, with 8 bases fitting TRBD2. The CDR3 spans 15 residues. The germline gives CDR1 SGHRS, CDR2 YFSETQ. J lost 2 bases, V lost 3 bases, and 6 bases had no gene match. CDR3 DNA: TGCGCCAGCAGCTCCGGGGGGGGAGGTCAAGAGACCCAGTACTTC. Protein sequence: CASSSGGGGQETQYF.

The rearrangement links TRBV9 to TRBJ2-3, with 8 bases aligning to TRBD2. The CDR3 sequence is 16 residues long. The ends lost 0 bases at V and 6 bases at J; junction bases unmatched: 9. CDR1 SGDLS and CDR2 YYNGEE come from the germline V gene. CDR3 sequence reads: CASSVGLREERDTQYF. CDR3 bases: TGTGCCAGCAGCGTAGGGCTGCGGGAGGAACGCGATACGCAGTATTTT.

The chain's CDR3 is CASSLSRDRAEKLFF. The CDR3 DNA follows: TGTGCCAGCAGTTTATCCCGTGACAGGGCCGAAAAACTGTTTTTT. The gene calls are TRBV27 and TRBJ1-4, with 7 positions matching TRBD1. CDR1 is MNHEY and CDR2 is SMNVEV in the germline V gene (reference sequence). CDR3 length: 15 residues. The V segment lost 0 bases and the J segment 8 bases; nucleotides outside the gene matches: 6.

CDR3 bases: TGTGCCAGTAGTCCGGGACTAGCGGATACCGGGGAGCTGTTTTTT. As protein: CASSPGLADTGELFF. V and J are TRBV19 and TRBJ2-2, with 11 bases identical to TRBD2. The CDR3 loop spans 15 amino acids. V lost 5 bases to trimming and J lost 5 bases; unmatched junction nucleotides: 4. In germline, CDR1 is LNHDA, CDR2 SQIVND (reference sequence).

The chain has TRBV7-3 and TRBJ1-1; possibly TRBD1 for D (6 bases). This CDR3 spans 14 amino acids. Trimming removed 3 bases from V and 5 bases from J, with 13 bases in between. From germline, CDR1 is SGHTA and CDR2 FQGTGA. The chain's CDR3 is CASSFAGAGTEAFF. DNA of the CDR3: TGTGCCAGCAGCTTCGCGGGGGCGGGTACTGAAGCTTTCTTT.

The chain's CDR3 is CASSVVAGTSGYNEQFF. The CDR3 bases are TGTGCCAGCAGCGTAGTAGCCGGGACTAGTGGATACAATGAGCAGTTCTTC. This chain links TRBV9 with TRBJ2-1; 8 bases align to TRBD2. The CDR3 totals 17 residues. V lost 0 bases, J lost 4 bases, and 9 bases stayed unmatched. Per germline, CDR1 SGDLS and CDR2 YYNGEE. Looking up the rest from reference TRBV9 and TRBJ2-1 gives the full variable domain: DSGVTQTPKHLITATGQRVTLRCSPRSGDLSVYWYQQSLDQGLQFLIQYYNGEERAKGNILERFSAQQFPDLHSELNLSSLELGDSALYFCASSVVAGTSGYNEQFFGPGTRLTVL.

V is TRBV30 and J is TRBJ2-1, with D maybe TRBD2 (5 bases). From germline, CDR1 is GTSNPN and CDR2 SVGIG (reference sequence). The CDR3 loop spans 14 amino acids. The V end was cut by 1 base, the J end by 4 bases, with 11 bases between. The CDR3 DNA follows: TGTGCCTGGAGTGCACCGGGAAGATACAATGAGCAGTTCTTC. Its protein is CAWSAPGRYNEQFF. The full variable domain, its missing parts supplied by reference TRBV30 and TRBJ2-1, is SQTIHQWPATLVQPVGSPLSLECTVEGTSNPNLYWYRQAAGRGLQLLFYSVGIGQISSEVPQNLSASRPQDRQFILSSKKLLLSDSGFYLCAWSAPGRYNEQFFGPGTRLTVL.

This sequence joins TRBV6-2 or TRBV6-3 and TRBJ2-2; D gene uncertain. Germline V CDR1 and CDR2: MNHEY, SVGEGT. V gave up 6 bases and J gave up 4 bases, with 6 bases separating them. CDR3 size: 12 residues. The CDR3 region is CASSVSTGELFF. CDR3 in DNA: TGTGCCAGCAGCGTTAGCACCGGGGAGCTGTTTTTT.

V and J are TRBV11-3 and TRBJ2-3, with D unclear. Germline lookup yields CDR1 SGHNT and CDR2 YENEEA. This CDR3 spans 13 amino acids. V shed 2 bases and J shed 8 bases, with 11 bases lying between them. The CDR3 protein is CASSLSRYATQYF. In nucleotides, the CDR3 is TGTGCCAGCAGCTTATCCCGGTACGCTACGCAGTATTTT.

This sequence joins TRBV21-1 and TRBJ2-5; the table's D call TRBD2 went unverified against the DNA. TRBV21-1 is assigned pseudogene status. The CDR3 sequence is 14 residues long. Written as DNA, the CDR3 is TGTGCCAGCAGCAAAGATAGCGGCCAAGAGACCCAGTACTTC. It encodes CASSKDSGQETQYF.

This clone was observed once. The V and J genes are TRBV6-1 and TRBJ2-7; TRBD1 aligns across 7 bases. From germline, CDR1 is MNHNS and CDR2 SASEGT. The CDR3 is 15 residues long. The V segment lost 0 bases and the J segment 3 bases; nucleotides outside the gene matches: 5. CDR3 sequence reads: CASSEALGTVYEQYF. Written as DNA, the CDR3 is TGTGCCAGCAGTGAAGCGCTTGGGACAGTCTACGAGCAGTACTTC.

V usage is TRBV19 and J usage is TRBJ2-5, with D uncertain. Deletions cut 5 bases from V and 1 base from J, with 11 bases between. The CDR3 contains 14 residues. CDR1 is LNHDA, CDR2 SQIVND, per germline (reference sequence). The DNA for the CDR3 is TGTGCCAGTAGTTTGGGCAACGTCCAAGAGACCCAGTACTTC. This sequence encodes CASSLGNVQETQYF.

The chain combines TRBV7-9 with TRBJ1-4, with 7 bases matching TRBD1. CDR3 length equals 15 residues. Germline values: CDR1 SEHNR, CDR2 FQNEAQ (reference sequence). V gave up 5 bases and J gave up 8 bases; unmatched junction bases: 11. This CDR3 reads CASSVLRTGTEKLFF. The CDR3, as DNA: TGTGCCAGCAGCGTCCTTCGGACAGGAACGGAAAAACTGTTTTTT.

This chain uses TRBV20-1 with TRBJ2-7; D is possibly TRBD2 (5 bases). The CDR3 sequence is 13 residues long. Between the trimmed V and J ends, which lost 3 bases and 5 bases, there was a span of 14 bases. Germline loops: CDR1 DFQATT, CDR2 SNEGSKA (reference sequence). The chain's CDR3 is CSASRVAPNEQYF. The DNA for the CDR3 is TGCAGTGCTAGTAGGGTAGCGCCAAACGAGCAGTACTTC.